This T cell receptor beta chain was captured by sequencing in a study of T-cell memory formation after mild COVID-19. Across the whole study: TCR clusters largely stayed donor specific.

Points from the study as a whole: Still unconfirmed is whether the second-wave clones peaking on day 37 recognized SARS-CoV-2.

5'RACE primed at constant segments yielded TCR alpha and TCR beta cDNA libraries bearing sample barcodes and UMIs. TCRdb ran MiXCR on the 5' RACE reads and lists one entry per CDR3 protein. This sample has nearly 350,000 distinct CDR3 sequences, with 13% found just once. In its sample, this clonotype was seen a few times. Its antigen is not identified. This clonotype was obtained from a man between 18 and 35 years old who had mild COVID-19 (a few samples of this study predate the infection). Cell type and time point are not known. Material: PBMCs or a T cell subset sorted from them (not recorded which).

The CDR3 bases are TGCGCCAGCAGTGGATTCCCTGGGACTACGAATCGCGAGCAGTACTTC. This translates into CASSGFPGTTNREQYF. The chain employs TRBV10-1 and TRBJ2-7, with 7 bases lining up with TRBD2. The trim removed 4 bases at V and 6 bases at J, leaving 15 bases unmatched. The V gene's germline CDR1 is WNHNN and CDR2 SYGVQD (reference sequence). The CDR3 spans 16 residues.